The 18 T cell receptor beta chains below were found in one sample sequenced in a study of cytomegalovirus exposure and HLA in healthy donors. PCR employed 60 Vbeta and 13 Jbeta primers. The table came from immunoSEQ multiplex PCR; TCRdb's copy has only in-frame clones and leaves some out. The profile shows 150,000 to 200,000 clones, roughly four fifths of them singletons. Sequencing was carried out using PBMCs. These TCRs come from a woman in her twenties or thirties in good health and CMV-seropositive.

The V call is TRBV5-8, the J call TRBJ1-5; D perhaps matches TRBD1 (5 bases). Trimming removed 4 bases from V and 5 bases from J, with 16 bases in between. Germline V gives CDR1 SGHTS, CDR2 YDEGEE. CDR3 length: 15 residues. The CDR3 here is CASSHRRVWDQPQHF. The CDR3 region has the DNA TGTGCCAGCAGCCACCGCAGGGTTTGGGATCAGCCCCAGCATTTT. Based on the CDR3 plus reference TRBV5-8 and TRBJ1-5, the full variable domain is EAGVTQSPTHLIKTRGQQATLRCSPISGHTSVYWYQQALGLGLQFLLWYDEGEERNRGNFPPRFSGRQFPNYSSELNVNALELEDSALYLCASSHRRVWDQPQHFGDGTRLSIL.

In this sample, this clone turned up once. The chain recombines TRBV5-1 with TRBJ1-4; D may be TRBD1 (5 bases). The CDR3 covers 14 residues. V gave up 4 bases and J gave up 4 bases, with 11 bases separating them. Per germline, CDR1 SGHRS and CDR2 YFSETQ. The CDR3 nucleotides are TGCGCCAGCAGCGCGGGACTGAGTAATGAAAAACTGTTTTTT. Protein product: CASSAGLSNEKLFF. The variable domain in full, with the rest retrieved from reference TRBV5-1 and TRBJ1-4, is KAGVTQTPRYLIKTRGQQVTLSCSPISGHRSVSWYQQTPGQGLQFLFEYFSETQRNKGNFPGRFSGRQFSNSRSEMNVSTLELGDSALYLCASSAGLSNEKLFFGSGTQLSVL.

This clone was found a few times. V usage is TRBV27 and J usage is TRBJ2-7, with a tentative D call TRBD1 (7 bases). The V and J ends lost 0 bases and 0 bases respectively, with 15 bases between them. The CDR3 sequence is 17 residues long. CDR1 MNHEY and CDR2 SMNVEV come from the germline V gene (reference sequence). Here the CDR3 reads CASSLSDRVGGSYEQYF. CDR3 sequence (DNA): TGTGCCAGCAGTTTATCCGACAGGGTGGGAGGCTCCTACGAGCAGTACTTC.

The chain links TRBV2 to TRBJ1-1, with a tentative D call TRBD1 (5 bases). Germline V lookup: CDR1 SNHLY, CDR2 FYNNEI. Trimming took 6 bases from V and 4 from J, leaving 24 bases between them. The CDR3 sequence is 17 residues long. The CDR3 region is CASRDGGWGDRVTEAFF. DNA for the CDR3: TGTGCCAGCAGGGACGGGGGTTGGGGAGACCGTGTCACTGAAGCTTTCTTT.

CDR3 residues: CASSLPGGASEQYF. DNA of the CDR3: TGTGCCAGCAGCTTACCAGGGGGCGCGTCCGAGCAGTACTTC. V and J are TRBV7-2 and TRBJ2-5, with 8 bases fitting TRBD1. The DNA end favors TRBJ2-7, so the J call may be wrong. In germline, CDR1 is SGHTA, CDR2 FQGNSA. The CDR3 has 14 amino acids.

The chain joins TRBV25-1 to TRBJ1-2; 9 positions match TRBD1. This CDR3 has 15 amino acids. CDR1 MGHDK and CDR2 SYGVNS come from the germline V gene. Trimming at V came to 1 base and at J to 5 bases, leaving 5 bases not matched to a gene. CDR3 protein: CASSEWDRAGYGYTF. The CDR3 region has the DNA TGTGCCAGCAGTGAATGGGACAGGGCAGGTTATGGCTACACCTTC.

The V gene is TRBV27, the J gene TRBJ1-2; D possibly corresponds to TRBD1 (6 bases). V was shortened by 2 bases and J by 2 bases, with 6 bases between the two germline ends. Germline assignment: CDR1 MNHEY and CDR2 SMNVEV (reference sequence). This CDR3 is built from 13 residues. CDR3 sequence (DNA): TGTGCCAGCAGTTTAAGGGGGAACTATGGCTACACCTTC. The encoded protein is CASSLRGNYGYTF.

The chain employs TRBV6-5 and TRBJ2-1, with 9 bases lining up with TRBD2. The germline V gene encodes CDR1 MNHEY and CDR2 SVGAGI. The J segment lost 8 bases and the V segment lost 2 bases, leaving 7 bases of the junction unmatched. This CDR3 comprises 15 residues. CDR3: CASSYVAGVEDEQFF. CDR3 sequence (DNA): TGTGCCAGCAGTTACGTAGCGGGGGTGGAAGATGAGCAGTTCTTC.

This clone showed up just a few times. J is TRBJ2-6 and V is TRBV27; D not certain. The germline V gene has CDR1 MNHEY and CDR2 SMNVEV (reference sequence). This CDR3 has 14 residues. The V end lost 8 bases, the J end lost 1 base, and 9 bases lay between the germline ends. CDR3: CASALRSGANVLTF. For the CDR3, the DNA is TGTGCCAGCGCGCTGCGGTCTGGGGCCAACGTCCTGACTTTC.

The chain links TRBV19 to TRBJ2-4; 9 bases are shared with TRBD2. After removal of 2 bases from V and 0 bases from J, the junction contained 20 bases not matched to a gene. This CDR3 is built from 22 residues. Germline V gene sequence: CDR1 LNHDA, CDR2 SQIVND (reference sequence). The CDR3 sequence: CASSISLNSGRGGRLAKNIQYF. As DNA, the CDR3 is TGTGCCAGTAGTATAAGCCTGAATAGCGGGAGAGGGGGGAGACTAGCCAAAAACATTCAGTACTTC.

The chain couples TRBV18 to TRBJ2-7; D is perhaps TRBD1 (5 bases). Germline V gives CDR1 KGHSH, CDR2 LQKENI. The ends were cut back, 3 bases at V and 2 bases at J, with 11 bases in the middle. The CDR3 consists of 14 residues. The CDR3 protein is CASSPATDTYEQYF. As DNA, the CDR3 is TGTGCCAGCTCACCGGCGACAGACACCTACGAGCAGTACTTC.

This clone was counted a few times. V and J are TRBV10-3 and TRBJ1-1; TRBD1 matches 9 bases. The CDR3 runs to 14 residues. Germline trimming cut 6 bases from V and 5 bases from J; bases unmatched to any gene: 7. Germline V gene lookup returns CDR1 ENHRY and CDR2 SYGVKD. The CDR3 nucleotides are TGTGCCATCAGCCCCGGGACAGGGCGGACTGAAGCTTTCTTT. Amino acid sequence: CAISPGTGRTEAFF.

V usage is TRBV1 and J usage is TRBJ2-1; the table's D call TRBD2 went unverified against the DNA. TRBV1 is a pseudogene locus. The CDR3 sequence is 15 residues long. CDR3: CTSSQDLRVNNEQFF. The DNA of the CDR3 is TGCACCAGCAGCCAAGATCTACGGGTGAACAATGAGCAGTTCTTC.

The chain couples TRBV7-9 to TRBJ2-2; possible D gene TRBD2, 5 bases. Germline CDR1 is SEHNR and CDR2 is FQNEAQ (reference sequence). Trimming took off 5 bases at V and 5 bases at J, with 18 bases between the two ends. The CDR3 is made up of 16 amino acids. CDR3 sequence: CASSKTPIRGTGELFF. Here the CDR3 DNA reads TGTGCCAGCAGCAAAACCCCCATCCGGGGAACCGGGGAGCTGTTTTTT.

The chain links TRBV6-1 to TRBJ2-1; 8 bases match TRBD1. V gave up 6 bases and J gave up 1 base; unmatched junction bases: 5. Germline V lookup: CDR1 MNHNS, CDR2 SASEGT. The CDR3 spans 15 residues. The CDR3 region is CASRYTGGSYNEQFF. The CDR3 DNA is TGTGCCAGCAGATATACAGGGGGTTCCTACAATGAGCAGTTCTTC.

V and J are TRBV15 and TRBJ1-3; 8 bases agree with TRBD1. V lost 5 bases, J lost 7 bases, and 4 bases stayed unmatched. The CDR3 totals 13 residues. CDR1 is LNHNV and CDR2 is YYDKDF in the germline V gene (reference sequence). The CDR3 DNA sequence: TGTGCCACCAGCGAACGACAGGGGAACACCATATATTTT. Amino acid sequence: CATSERQGNTIYF.

The chain combines TRBV11-2 with TRBJ1-2, with D uncertain. Germline lookup yields CDR1 SGHAT and CDR2 FQNNGV. Deletions cut 10 bases from V and 1 base from J, with 16 bases between. CDR3 length: 14 amino acids. The DNA for the CDR3 is TGTGCCATAGTGAGAATTACAGATAACTATGGCTACACCTTC. This codes for CAIVRITDNYGYTF.

The V gene is TRBV7-8, the J gene TRBJ2-3, with 16 bases matching TRBD2. Looked up from germline, CDR1 is SGHVS and CDR2 is FQNEAQ. V was pared by 5 bases and J by 4 bases, with 3 bases of the junction left unmatched. The CDR3 extends over 16 amino acids. Here the CDR3 DNA reads TGTGCCAGCAGCCCGGGACTAGCGGGGGGGCCAGATACGCAGTATTTT. This translates into CASSPGLAGGPDTQYF.